This record concerns one TCR beta chain sequence. Original processing notes: Researchers report that nucleated cell counts were estimated from reference gene primer amplification. Method: immunoSEQ multiplex PCR; TCRdb's copy keeps in-frame clones and lacks some. The V and J calls and clone size come from that table; D and trimming were worked out from the DNA. Here the sample spans around 240,000 clones, over 80% being singletons. This specimen comes from a study of blood T cell repertoires in COVID-19. Shortly before study entry, within 2 weeks, exposed participants had met a COVID-19 case. The CDR3 spans 15 residues. Germline trimming cut 5 bases from V and 4 bases from J; bases unmatched to any gene: 2. Germline CDR1 reads MDHEN; CDR2 reads SYDVKM.

Sequencing was done on a sample of PBMCs or T cells enriched from blood (not recorded which). The source is a middle-aged man who had been exposed to COVID-19. The chain links TRBV28 to TRBJ2-3; 14 nucleotides match TRBD2. As DNA, the CDR3 is TGTGCCAGCAGTAGACTAGCGGGGGGGGCAGATACGCAGTATTTT. Translated: CASSRLAGGADTQYF.